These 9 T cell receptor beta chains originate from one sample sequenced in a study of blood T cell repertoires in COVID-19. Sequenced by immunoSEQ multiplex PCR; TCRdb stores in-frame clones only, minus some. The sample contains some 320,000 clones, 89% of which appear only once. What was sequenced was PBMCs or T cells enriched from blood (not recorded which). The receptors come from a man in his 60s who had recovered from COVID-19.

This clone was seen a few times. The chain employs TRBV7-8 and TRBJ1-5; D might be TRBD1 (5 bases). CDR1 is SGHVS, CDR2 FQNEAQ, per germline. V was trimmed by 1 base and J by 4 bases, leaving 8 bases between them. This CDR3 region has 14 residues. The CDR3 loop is CASSLGAGNQPQHF. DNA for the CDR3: TGTGCCAGCAGCTTAGGCGCAGGGAATCAGCCCCAGCATTTT.

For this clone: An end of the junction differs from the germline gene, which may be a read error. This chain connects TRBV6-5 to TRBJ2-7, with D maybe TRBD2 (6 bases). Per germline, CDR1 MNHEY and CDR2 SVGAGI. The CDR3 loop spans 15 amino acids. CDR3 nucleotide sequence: TGCGACAAAGAACGGGAGCCCAGTTTCTCAGACGAGCAGTACTTC. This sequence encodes CDKEREPSFSDEQYF.

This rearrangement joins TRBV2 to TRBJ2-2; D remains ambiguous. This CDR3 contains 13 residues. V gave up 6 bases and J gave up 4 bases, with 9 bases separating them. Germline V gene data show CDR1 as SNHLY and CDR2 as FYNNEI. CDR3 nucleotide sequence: TGTGCCAGCAGGATCGCGGTCACCGGGGAGCTGTTTTTT. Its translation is CASRIAVTGELFF.

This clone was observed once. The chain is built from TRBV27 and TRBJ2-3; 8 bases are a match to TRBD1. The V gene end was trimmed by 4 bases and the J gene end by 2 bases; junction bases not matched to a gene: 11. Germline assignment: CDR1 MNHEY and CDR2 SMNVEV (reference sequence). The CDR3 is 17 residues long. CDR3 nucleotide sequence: TGTGCCAGCAGTTCCCTATCCCGGACAGGGCCCACAGATACGCAGTATTTT. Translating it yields CASSSLSRTGPTDTQYF.

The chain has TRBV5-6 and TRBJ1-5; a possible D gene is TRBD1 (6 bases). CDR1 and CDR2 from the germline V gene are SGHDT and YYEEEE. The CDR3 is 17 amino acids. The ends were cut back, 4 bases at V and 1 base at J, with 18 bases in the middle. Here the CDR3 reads CASSVNPGHKSNQPQHF. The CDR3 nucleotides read TGTGCCAGCAGCGTGAATCCGGGACACAAAAGCAATCAGCCCCAGCATTTT.

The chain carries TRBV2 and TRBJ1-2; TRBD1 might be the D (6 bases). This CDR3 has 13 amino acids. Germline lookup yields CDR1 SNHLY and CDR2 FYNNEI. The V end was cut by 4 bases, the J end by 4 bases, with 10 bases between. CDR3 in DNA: TGTGCCAGCAGTGCGGGGGGCGGCTATGGCTACACCTTC. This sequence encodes CASSAGGGYGYTF.

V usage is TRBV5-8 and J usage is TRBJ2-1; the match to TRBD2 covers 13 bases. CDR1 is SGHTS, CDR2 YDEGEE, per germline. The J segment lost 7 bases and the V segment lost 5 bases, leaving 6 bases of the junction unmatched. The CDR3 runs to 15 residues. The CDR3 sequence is CASRPTSGRVNEQFF. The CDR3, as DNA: TGTGCCAGCAGACCCACTAGCGGGAGGGTAAATGAGCAGTTCTTC. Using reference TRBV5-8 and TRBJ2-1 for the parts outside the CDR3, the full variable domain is EAGVTQSPTHLIKTRGQQATLRCSPISGHTSVYWYQQALGLGLQFLLWYDEGEERNRGNFPPRFSGRQFPNYSSELNVNALELEDSALYLCASRPTSGRVNEQFFGPGTRLTVL.

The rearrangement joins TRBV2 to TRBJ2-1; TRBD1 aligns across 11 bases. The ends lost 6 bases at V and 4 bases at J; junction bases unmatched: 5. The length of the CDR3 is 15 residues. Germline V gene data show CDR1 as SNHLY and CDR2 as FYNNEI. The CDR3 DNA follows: TGTGCCAGCAGCACCGGGACAGGGGGATACAATGAGCAGTTCTTC. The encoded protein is CASSTGTGGYNEQFF.

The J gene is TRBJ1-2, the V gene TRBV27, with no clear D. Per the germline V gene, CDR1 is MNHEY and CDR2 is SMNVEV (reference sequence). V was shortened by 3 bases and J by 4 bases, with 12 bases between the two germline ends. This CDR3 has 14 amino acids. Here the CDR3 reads CASSLTMTGYGYTF. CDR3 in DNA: TGTGCCAGCAGTTTGACGATGACGGGCTATGGCTACACCTTC.